This T cell receptor beta chain comes out of a study of cytomegalovirus exposure and HLA in healthy donors. Study summary: A data release that came early held approximately 92 million unique TCRs from HLA-typed donors. The study's findings and limits: In a later analysis, HLA-associated beta chains showed higher expansion and lower generation probabilities than comparable chains. Earlier results showed most TCR beta V segments being productive about 90% or about 30% of the time.

Germline V gene sequence: CDR1 LGHNT, CDR2 FRNRAP. V lost 1 base and J 10 bases, leaving 17 bases between the germline ends. CDR3 length: 15 amino acids. Researchers ran the PCR with 60 Vbeta and 13 Jbeta primers. Authors' methods: Some 9.9 million of 80 million to 85 million unique TCR beta chains were shared, per a later count. The table came from immunoSEQ multiplex PCR; TCRdb's copy has only in-frame clones and leaves some out. V, J and clone size derive from that table, while D and trimming were established from the DNA sequence. The table shows about 150,000 clones, with 79% occurring only once. Concerning this clone itself: The target antigen is unknown.

The sequence came from a man in his fifties in good health and CMV-seropositive. Material for sequencing was PBMCs. J is TRBJ2-1 and V is TRBV12-5; D may be TRBD2 (5 bases). CDR3 sequence reads: CASGLGTASGEEQFF. As DNA, the CDR3 is TGTGCTAGTGGTTTGGGGACTGCCTCGGGTGAGGAGCAGTTCTTC.